These 7 T cell receptor beta chains originate from one sample sequenced in a study of cytomegalovirus exposure and HLA in healthy donors. A multiplex PCR was run with 60 Vbeta primers and 13 Jbeta primers. TCRdb's copy holds only in-frame clones and misses some; the assay was immunoSEQ multiplex PCR. The sample holds 55,000 to 70,000 clones, about 80% seen once. Material: PBMCs. The receptors originated from a human donor in good health.

The J gene is TRBJ2-2, the V gene TRBV4-1, with TRBD2 matching over 9 bases. The CDR3 length is 16 residues. In germline, CDR1 is MGHRA, CDR2 YSYEKL. V was clipped by 3 bases and J by 5 bases; unmatched bases: 7. In DNA form, the CDR3 reads TGCGCCAGCAGCCACCGAGCGGGAGGTTATACCGGGGAGCTGTTTTTT. It codes for CASSHRAGGYTGELFF.

This chain links TRBV7-2 with TRBJ2-7; TRBD2 aligns across 12 bases. Per the germline V gene, CDR1 is SGHTA and CDR2 is FQGNSA. Trimming at V came to 4 bases and at J to 4 bases, leaving 5 bases not matched to a gene. The CDR3 contains 15 residues. The CDR3 DNA is TGTGCCAGCAGCTCACGACTAGCGGGAGTTTACGAGCAGTACTTC. Translated, it gives CASSSRLAGVYEQYF.

The rearrangement joins TRBV27 to TRBJ2-1; 11 bases are shared with TRBD1. The CDR3 spans 21 residues. The germline CDR1 and CDR2 sequences are MNHEY and SMNVEV (reference sequence). With V trimmed by 6 bases and J by 4 bases, 23 bases remained unmatched. In DNA form, the CDR3 reads TGTGCCAGCAGCACGAAACCGCAACGGACACGGACAGGGGGCCAATACAATGAGCAGTTCTTC. This sequence encodes CASSTKPQRTRTGGQYNEQFF.

The J gene is TRBJ2-1, the V gene TRBV28; 13 bases match TRBD2. Germline V CDR1 and CDR2: MDHEN, SYDVKM. CDR3 size: 16 residues. J gave up 7 bases and V 4 bases, and 7 bases lay outside the gene matches. CDR3 coding DNA: TGTGCCAGCAGTTCCACACTAGCGGGAGGGTCAAATGAGCAGTTCTTC. This encodes CASSSTLAGGSNEQFF.

This clone was observed once. This chain connects TRBV9 to TRBJ2-1; TRBD2 is a possible D gene (6 bases). The V and J ends lost 0 bases and 4 bases respectively, with 14 bases between them. CDR1 and CDR2 (germline): SGDLS, YYNGEE. The CDR3 covers 16 residues. The CDR3 nucleotides read TGTGCCAGCAGCGTAGATCCGGGAGTGTCGTACAATGAGCAGTTCTTC. Translation gives CASSVDPGVSYNEQFF.

V is TRBV11-3 and J is TRBJ2-7, with 9 positions matching TRBD1. With 5 bases clipped from V and 4 bases from J, the junction kept 9 bases outside the gene matches. The CDR3 has 15 amino acids. Germline V gives CDR1 SGHNT, CDR2 YENEEA. The DNA for the CDR3 is TGTGCCAGCAGCAAGCTACCGGGACAGGGTTACGAGCAGTACTTC. This sequence encodes CASSKLPGQGYEQYF.

The chain combines TRBV27 with TRBJ2-3; D unresolved. Trimming stripped 5 bases from V and 5 bases from J, with 14 bases between. CDR1 MNHEY and CDR2 SMNVEV come from the germline V gene (reference sequence). The CDR3 is 14 residues long. The CDR3 DNA follows: TGTGCCAGCAGTCCCGCCAGCGCCCGAGATACGCAGTATTTT. Its translation: CASSPASARDTQYF.